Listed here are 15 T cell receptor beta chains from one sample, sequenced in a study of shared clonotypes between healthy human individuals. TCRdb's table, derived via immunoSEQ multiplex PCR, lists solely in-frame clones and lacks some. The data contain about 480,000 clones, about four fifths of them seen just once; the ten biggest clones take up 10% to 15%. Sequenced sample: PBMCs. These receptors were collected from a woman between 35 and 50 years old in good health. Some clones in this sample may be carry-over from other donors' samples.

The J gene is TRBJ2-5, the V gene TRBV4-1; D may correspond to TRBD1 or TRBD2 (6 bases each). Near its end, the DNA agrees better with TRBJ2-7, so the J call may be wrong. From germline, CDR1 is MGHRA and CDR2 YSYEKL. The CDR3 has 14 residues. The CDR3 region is CASSLKGGIYEQYF. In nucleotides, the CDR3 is TGCGCCAGCAGCCTAAAGGGGGGAATCTACGAGCAGTACTTC.

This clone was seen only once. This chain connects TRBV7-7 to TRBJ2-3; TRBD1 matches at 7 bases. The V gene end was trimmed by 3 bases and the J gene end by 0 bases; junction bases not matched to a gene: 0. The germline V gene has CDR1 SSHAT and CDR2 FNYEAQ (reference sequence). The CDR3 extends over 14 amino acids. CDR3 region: CASSLDRSTDTQYF. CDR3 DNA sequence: TGTGCCAGCAGCTTGGACAGGAGCACAGATACGCAGTATTTT.

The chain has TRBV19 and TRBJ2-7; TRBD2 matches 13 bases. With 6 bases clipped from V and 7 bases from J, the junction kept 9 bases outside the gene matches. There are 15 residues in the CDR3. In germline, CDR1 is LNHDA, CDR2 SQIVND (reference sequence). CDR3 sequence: CASRRTSGSEGEQYF. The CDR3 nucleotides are TGTGCCAGTAGAAGGACTAGCGGGAGTGAGGGGGAGCAGTACTTC.

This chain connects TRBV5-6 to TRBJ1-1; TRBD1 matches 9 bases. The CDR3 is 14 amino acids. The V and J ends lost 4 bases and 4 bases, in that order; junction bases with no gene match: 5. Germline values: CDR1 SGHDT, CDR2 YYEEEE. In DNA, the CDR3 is TGTGCCAGCAGCACCGGACAGGGGACCACTGAAGCTTTCTTT. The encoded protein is CASSTGQGTTEAFF.

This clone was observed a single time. As DNA, the CDR3 is TGTGCCAGCAGCCCGTGGACAGGGGCTAGCACAGATACGCAGTATTTT. Translation: CASSPWTGASTDTQYF. The V and J genes are TRBV14 and TRBJ2-3; 9 bases line up with TRBD1. Germline assignment: CDR1 SGHDN and CDR2 FVKESK. The CDR3 has 16 residues. The V segment lost 4 bases and the J segment 0 bases; nucleotides outside the gene matches: 5. The full variable domain, rest sourced from reference TRBV14 and TRBJ2-3, is EAGVTQFPSHSVIEKGQTVTLRCDPISGHDNLYWYRRVMGKEIKFLLHFVKESKQDESGMPNNRFLAERTGGTYSTLKVQPAELEDSGVYFCASSPWTGASTDTQYFGPGTRLTVL.

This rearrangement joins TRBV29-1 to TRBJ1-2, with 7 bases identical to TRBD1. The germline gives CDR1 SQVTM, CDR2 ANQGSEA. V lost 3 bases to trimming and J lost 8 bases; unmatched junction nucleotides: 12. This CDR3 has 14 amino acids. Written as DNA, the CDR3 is TGCAGCGTTGATCCCCAGGGGGTATCGGGAGGCTACACCTTC. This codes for CSVDPQGVSGGYTF.

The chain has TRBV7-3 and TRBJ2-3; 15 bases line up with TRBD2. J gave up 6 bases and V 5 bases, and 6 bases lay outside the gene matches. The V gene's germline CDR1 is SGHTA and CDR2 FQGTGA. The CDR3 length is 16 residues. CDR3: CASSEGLAGGADTQYF. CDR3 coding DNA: TGTGCCAGCAGCGAGGGACTAGCGGGAGGAGCGGATACGCAGTATTTT.

Here the CDR3 reads CASSPPGTSNTGELFF. CDR3 nucleotide sequence: TGTGCCAGCAGTCCACCCGGGACATCGAACACCGGGGAGCTGTTTTTT. This chain uses TRBV28 with TRBJ2-2; TRBD1 might be the D (6 bases). With 5 bases removed from V and 0 bases from J, the gap between germline ends came to 13 bases. The V gene's germline CDR1 is MDHEN and CDR2 SYDVKM. The CDR3 totals 16 residues.

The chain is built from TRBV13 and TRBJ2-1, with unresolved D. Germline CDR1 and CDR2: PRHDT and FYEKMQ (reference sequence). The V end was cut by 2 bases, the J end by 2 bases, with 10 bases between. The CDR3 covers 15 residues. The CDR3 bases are TGTGCCAGCAGCTTAAATGGCGTAACCTACAATGAGCAGTTCTTC. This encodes CASSLNGVTYNEQFF. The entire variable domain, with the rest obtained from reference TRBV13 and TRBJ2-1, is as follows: AAGVIQSPRHLIKEKRETATLKCYPIPRHDTVYWYQQGPGQDPQFLISFYEKMQSDKGSIPDRFSAQQFSDYHSELNMSSLELGDSALYFCASSLNGVTYNEQFFGPGTRLTVL.

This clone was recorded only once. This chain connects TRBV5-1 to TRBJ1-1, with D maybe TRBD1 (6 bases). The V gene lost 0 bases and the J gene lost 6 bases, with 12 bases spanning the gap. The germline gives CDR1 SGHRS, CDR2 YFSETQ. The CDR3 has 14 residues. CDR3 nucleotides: TGCGCCAGCAGCTTGGGGGTACAGGGCTCTGAAGCTTTCTTT. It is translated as CASSLGVQGSEAFF.

In DNA form, the CDR3 reads TGTGCCAGCAGTTTTGGGACAAAGAATCAGCCCCAGCATTTT. Its translation is CASSFGTKNQPQHF. The chain couples TRBV27 to TRBJ1-5, with D tentatively TRBD1 (6 bases). The V end lost 3 bases, the J end lost 4 bases, and 10 bases lay between the germline ends. CDR1 and CDR2 (germline): MNHEY, SMNVEV (reference sequence). The CDR3 runs 14 residues.

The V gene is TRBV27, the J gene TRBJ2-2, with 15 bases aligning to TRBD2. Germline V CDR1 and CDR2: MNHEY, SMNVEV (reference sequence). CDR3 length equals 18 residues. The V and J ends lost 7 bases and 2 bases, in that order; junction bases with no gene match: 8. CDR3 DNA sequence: TGTGCCAGCACCCGAAGGACTAGCGGGAGGGCCAACACCGGGGAGCTGTTTTTT. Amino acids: CASTRRTSGRANTGELFF.

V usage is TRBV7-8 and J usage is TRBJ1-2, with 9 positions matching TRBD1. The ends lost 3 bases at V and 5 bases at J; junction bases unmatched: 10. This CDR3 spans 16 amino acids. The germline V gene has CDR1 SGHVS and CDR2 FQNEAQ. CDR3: CASSFGVPGTGYGYTF. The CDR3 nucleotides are TGTGCCAGCAGCTTCGGTGTTCCCGGGACAGGGTATGGCTACACCTTC.

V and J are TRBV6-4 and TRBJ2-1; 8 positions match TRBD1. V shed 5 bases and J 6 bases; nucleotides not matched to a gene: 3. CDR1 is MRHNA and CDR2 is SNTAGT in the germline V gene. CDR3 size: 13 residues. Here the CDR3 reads CASSPDRGNEQFF. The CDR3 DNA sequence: TGTGCCAGCAGTCCTGACAGGGGCAATGAGCAGTTCTTC.

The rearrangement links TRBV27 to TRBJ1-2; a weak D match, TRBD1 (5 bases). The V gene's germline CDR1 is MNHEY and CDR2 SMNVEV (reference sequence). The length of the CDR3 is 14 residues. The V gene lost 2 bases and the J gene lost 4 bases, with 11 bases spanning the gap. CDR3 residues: CASSLSQGGYGYTF. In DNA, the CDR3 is TGTGCCAGCAGTTTAAGTCAGGGCGGCTATGGCTACACCTTC.